This TCR beta chain was observed in a study of neurological immune-mediated disorders. The CDR3 is made up of 15 amino acids. J gave up 8 bases and V 7 bases, and 10 bases lay outside the gene matches. Per germline, CDR1 SGDLS and CDR2 YYNGEE. From 15-18 subjects, over 180 million TCR-beta sequences were obtained in each sequencing run. From the 5' RACE reads, TCRdb called clonotypes with MiXCR, one entry per CDR3 protein. The data contain under 40,000 distinct CDR3 sequences, roughly an eighth of them singletons. This clonotype occurred a few times. The TCR was taken from a woman in her fifties or sixties with HTLV-1-associated myelopathy (HAM/TSP). The sequenced sample was PBMCs. This chain uses TRBV9 with TRBJ2-1; 12 positions match TRBD2. CDR3 sequence (DNA): TGTGCCAGCGGCGGGCTAGCGGGAGGGTGGGATGAGCAGTTCTTC. It codes for CASGGLAGGWDEQFF.